The 19 T cell receptor beta chains below all came from one sample that was sequenced in a study of blood T cells in healthy people across ages (dated by TCRdb to between 2014 and 2017). The library was made by 5' RACE. The sequencer listed for this sample is Illumina HiSeq 2500. A second PCR of 7 to 11 cycles was performed with a sample-barcoded 5' primer and a J-beta primer mix. Using fastp at Q25 and MiXCR, TCRdb reprocessed the public reads and kept productive beta chains. Duplicate CDR3 protein sequences are folded into a single record with the most common DNA and genes. The sample table records some 940,000 distinct CDR3 sequences; about 28% of these occur just once. The top ten hold roughly 10% of the sample. These data were also filed under a second study, of T cells of mothers and their children.

Source material: blood. The receptor source for this set is a woman in her 40s in good health.

This clonotype appeared a few times. The genes are TRBV7-9 and TRBJ2-7, with 7 bases identical to TRBD1. The CDR3 consists of 16 residues. Germline V gives CDR1 SEHNR, CDR2 FQNEAQ (reference sequence). The J segment lost 2 bases and the V segment lost 3 bases, leaving 10 bases of the junction unmatched. Here the CDR3 reads CASSFKPGQLPYEQYF. CDR3 nucleotides: TGTGCCAGCAGCTTCAAACCGGGACAGCTCCCCTACGAGCAGTACTTC. The full variable domain, with the rest looked up from reference TRBV7-9 and TRBJ2-7, is DTGVSQNPRHKITKRGQNVTFRCDPISEHNRLYWYRQTLGQGPEFLTYFQNEAQLEKSRLLSDRFSAERPKGSFSTLEIQRTEQGDSAMYLCASSFKPGQLPYEQYFGPGTRLTVT.

This clonotype was observed a few times. The rearrangement links TRBV30 to TRBJ1-5; D might be TRBD1 (5 bases). CDR1 is GTSNPN, CDR2 SVGIG, per germline (reference sequence). V was cut by 3 bases and J by 6 bases, with 21 bases left in between. The CDR3 is 16 amino acids. CDR3 sequence: CAWSLSGGAWGQPQHF. CDR3 sequence (DNA): TGTGCCTGGAGCCTAAGCGGTGGGGCGTGGGGTCAGCCCCAGCATTTT.

The rearrangement joins TRBV30 to TRBJ2-5, with a tentative D call TRBD2 (5 bases). V was cut by 2 bases and J by 8 bases, with 9 bases left in between. The germline CDR1 and CDR2 sequences are GTSNPN and SVGIG (reference sequence). The CDR3 loop spans 11 amino acids. CDR3 loop: CAWSSGKTQYF. In nucleotides, the CDR3 is TGTGCCTGGAGTTCCGGGAAAACCCAGTACTTC.

CDR3 residues: CASSYGMTQYF. The CDR3 DNA sequence: TGTGCCAGCAGTTACGGAATGACCCAGTACTTC. The chain has TRBV6-2 or TRBV6-3 and TRBJ2-5; D ambiguous. This CDR3 spans 11 amino acids. The germline V and J ends were trimmed by 2 bases and 7 bases, with 5 bases remaining between them. Germline lookup yields CDR1 MNHEY and CDR2 SVGEGT.

A word on this clonotype: A much larger clone differs by one base, so this may be a read error. This chain joins TRBV5-1 and TRBJ1-6; D unclear. The CDR3 is 16 residues long. From germline, CDR1 is SGHRS and CDR2 YFSETQ. CDR3 in amino acids: CASSSSFDSYNSPRHF. In nucleotides, the CDR3 is TGCGCCAGCAGCTCCTCGTTCGACTCCTATAATTCACCCCGCCACTTT.

This clonotype was recorded a few times. A read error may produce the germline difference seen at one junction end. The genes are TRBV5-6 and TRBJ2-5, with 9 bases aligning to TRBD2. The germline CDR1 and CDR2 sequences are SGHDT and YYEEEE. The CDR3 has 17 amino acids. The CDR3 sequence: CACSLAIAGANQETQYF. CDR3 sequence (DNA): TGTGCCTGCAGCTTGGCAATAGCGGGGGCTAATCAAGAGACCCAGTACTTC. Full variable domain (missing parts from reference TRBV5-6 and TRBJ2-5): DAGVTQSPTHLIKTRGQQVTLRCSPKSGHDTVSWYQQALGQGPQFIFQYYEEEERQRGNFPDRFSGHQFPNYSSELNVNALLLGDSALYLCACSLAIAGANQETQYFGPGTRLLVL.

This clonotype was recorded at least ten times. This rearrangement joins TRBV7-2 to TRBJ2-3; 9 nucleotides align to TRBD2. Germline CDR1 reads SGHTA; CDR2 reads FQGNSA. This CDR3 spans 15 amino acids. The V and J ends lost 1 base and 1 base, in that order; junction bases with no gene match: 0. The CDR3 bases are TGTGCCAGCAGCTTAGTAGCGGGGGGCACAGATACGCAGTATTTT. Residues: CASSLVAGGTDTQYF.

Notes on this clonotype: At one end, the junction sequence differs from germline, possibly due to a read error. The chain is built from TRBV29-1 and TRBJ1-2; TRBD1 matches at 7 bases. CDR1 SQVTM and CDR2 ANQGSEA come from the germline V gene. The CDR3 is 11 residues long. The CDR3 reads CSVAQGGGYAF. CDR3 DNA: TGCAGCGTTGCTCAGGGGGGCGGCTACGCCTTC.

The sample holds a few counts of this clonotype. This rearrangement joins TRBV7-8 to TRBJ2-1; TRBD2 is a possible D gene (6 bases). Germline V gene sequence: CDR1 SGHVS, CDR2 FQNEAQ. The ends were cut back, 5 bases at V and 7 bases at J, with 15 bases in the middle. There are 14 residues in the CDR3. CDR3 nucleotides: TGTGCCAGCAGCCCTATGGGGGGTCAAAATGAGCAGTTCTTC. Amino acids: CASSPMGGQNEQFF.

This clonotype was counted ten times or more. The V call is TRBV28, the J call TRBJ2-1; 9 nucleotides line up with TRBD1. Trimming removed 2 bases from V and 4 bases from J; junction bases left unmatched: 9. Looked up from germline, CDR1 is MDHEN and CDR2 is SYDVKM. The CDR3 has 17 residues. The CDR3 region has the DNA TGTGCCAGCAGTTTAGTTCCCTCGACAGGGGGATACAATGAGCAGTTCTTC. This sequence encodes CASSLVPSTGGYNEQFF.

CDR3 in DNA: TGTGCCAGCAGCCAAGATTACCAGGGTTCGAATGAAAAACTGTTTTTT. It is translated as CASSQDYQGSNEKLFF. V is TRBV4-2 and J is TRBJ1-4; tentative D call: TRBD1 (5 bases). The CDR3 is 16 amino acids. The ends were cut back, 0 bases at V and 5 bases at J, with 13 bases in the middle. Germline V gene sequence: CDR1 LGHNA, CDR2 YNFKEQ.

This clonotype was found many times. The chain employs TRBV20-1 and TRBJ1-1, with a weak D call TRBD1 (5 bases). CDR3 size: 12 residues. CDR1 and CDR2 (germline): DFQATT, SNEGSKA (reference sequence). Here the CDR3 reads CRCGGRDTEAFF. As DNA, the CDR3 is TGCCGGTGCGGGGGAAGGGACACTGAAGCTTTCTTT.

The rearrangement uses TRBV25-1 and TRBJ2-1; no reliable D call. Germline V CDR1 and CDR2: MGHDK, SYGVNS. The ends were cut back, 1 base at V and 4 bases at J, with 8 bases in the middle. This CDR3 spans 14 amino acids. The CDR3 loop is CASSELVGYNEQFF. The CDR3 nucleotides read TGTGCCAGCAGTGAATTGGTCGGGTACAATGAGCAGTTCTTC.

V and J are TRBV24-1 and TRBJ1-5, with TRBD1 as a possible D gene (6 bases). The ends were cut back, 4 bases at V and 0 bases at J, with 12 bases in the middle. Germline CDR1 and CDR2: KGHDR and SFDVKD. The CDR3 consists of 16 residues. CDR3 sequence: CATSDPGQYSNQPQHF. CDR3 nucleotide sequence: TGTGCCACCAGTGACCCAGGACAGTATAGCAATCAGCCCCAGCATTTT.

This chain uses TRBV27 with TRBJ2-3; TRBD2 aligns across 13 bases. The germline V gene has CDR1 MNHEY and CDR2 SMNVEV (reference sequence). This CDR3 region has 17 residues. The J segment lost 5 bases and the V segment lost 5 bases, leaving 10 bases of the junction unmatched. The CDR3 loop reads CASSLRGLAGVGDTQYF. The CDR3 DNA reads TGTGCCAGCAGTCTCCGCGGACTAGCGGGAGTGGGAGATACGCAGTATTTT.

This clonotype was counted ten times or more. The chain employs TRBV6-5 and TRBJ2-5, with TRBD2 identical over 13 bases. The CDR3 spans 17 residues. CDR1 is MNHEY, CDR2 SVGAGI, per germline. V shed 2 bases, J shed 1 base, and the junction held 4 bases outside the gene matches. Written as DNA, the CDR3 is TGTGCCAGCAGTTACGGACTAGCGGGGGCGATCCAAGAGACCCAGTACTTC. It codes for CASSYGLAGAIQETQYF.

This clonotype is a singleton in its sample. This chain joins TRBV29-1 and TRBJ2-1; TRBD2 matches 7 bases. V was pared by 5 bases and J by 3 bases, with 4 bases of the junction left unmatched. Germline CDR1 SQVTM, CDR2 ANQGSEA. This CDR3 spans 13 amino acids. CDR3: CSVRRENYNEQFF. CDR3 coding DNA: TGCAGCGTTCGGCGGGAGAACTACAATGAGCAGTTCTTC.

This chain connects TRBV28 to TRBJ1-5; 7 bases match TRBD1. Germline loops: CDR1 MDHEN, CDR2 SYDVKM. The junction had 10 bases not matched to a gene; V was cut back by 7 bases and J by 7 bases. The CDR3 totals 14 residues. The CDR3 sequence is CASNLRGRAQPQHF. The CDR3 DNA reads as TGTGCCAGCAACCTCAGGGGGAGGGCACAGCCCCAGCATTTT.

With respect to this clonotype: A much bigger clone sits one base away, suggesting this may be a read error. The J gene is TRBJ2-5, the V gene TRBV24-1, with TRBD2 identical over 11 bases. Losses at the gene ends were 2 bases for V and 2 bases for J; bases not matched to a gene: 3. This CDR3 contains 16 residues. CDR1 and CDR2 (germline): KGHDR, SFDVKD. The chain's CDR3 is CATSDWLAGGQETQYF. The DNA for the CDR3 is TGTGCCACCAGTGATTGGCTAGCGGGGGGACAAGAGACCCAGTACTTC.